Listed below are T cell receptor beta chains from one sample, sequenced in a study of T cell responses to AZD1222 COVID-19 vaccine. Some clones are missing from TCRdb's copy, which holds only in-frame ones; the method was immunoSEQ multiplex PCR. The sample holds over 150,000 clones, approximately 86% seen once. The source material was peripheral blood, sampled on day 0 of AZD1222 vaccination. These receptors were obtained from an adult in good health. Each CDR3 is given without its conserved first and last residue. Each record gives: J gene, clone size, V gene, CDR3 protein. Clone size is stated in some rows and not others, as once, few, many or a class when expanded.

J gene: TRBJ2-2
clone size: NA
V gene: TRBV7-8
CDR3 protein: ASSQGRPGTGELF

J gene: TRBJ1-5
clone size: few
V gene: TRBV19
CDR3 protein: ASSIRQGSGSNQPQH

J gene: TRBJ2-7
clone size: once
V gene: TRBV12-3/TRBV12-4
CDR3 protein: ASSLAGRTEQY

J gene: TRBJ1-2
clone size: NA
V gene: TRBV7-9
CDR3 protein: ASSLGGDLYGYT

J gene: TRBJ1-3
clone size: NA
V gene: TRBV19
CDR3 protein: ASSRSPVSGNTIY

J gene: TRBJ2-7
clone size: NA
V gene: TRBV2
CDR3 protein: ASTLHRDEQY

J gene: TRBJ2-5
clone size: NA
V gene: TRBV24-1
CDR3 protein: ATSDPNRGGETQY

J gene: TRBJ2-7
clone size: NA
V gene: TRBV4-1
CDR3 protein: ASSQDLLSEQY

J gene: TRBJ2-3
clone size: NA
V gene: TRBV6-2/TRBV6-3
CDR3 protein: ASSRLAGVVTDTQY

J gene: TRBJ2-6
clone size: NA
V gene: TRBV7-8
CDR3 protein: ASSPEGAGANVLT

J gene: TRBJ1-3
clone size: few
V gene: TRBV25-1
CDR3 protein: ASSEYRGFGNTIY

J gene: TRBJ2-1
clone size: few
V gene: TRBV5-1
CDR3 protein: ASSSAPGLAYEQF

J gene: TRBJ1-3
clone size: NA
V gene: TRBV4-1
CDR3 protein: ASSQGRRESGNTIY

J gene: TRBJ1-1
clone size: few
V gene: TRBV6-4
CDR3 protein: ASRGEGMGTEAF

J gene: TRBJ1-5
clone size: NA
V gene: TRBV30
CDR3 protein: AWSPTRTLARRGPQH

J gene: TRBJ2-3
clone size: NA
V gene: TRBV14
CDR3 protein: ASSQDRSGRTDTQY

J gene: TRBJ1-5
clone size: NA
V gene: TRBV4-3
CDR3 protein: ASSQDHGGVQPQH

J gene: TRBJ1-2
clone size: NA
V gene: TRBV4-3
CDR3 protein: ASSQGTIANYGYT

J gene: TRBJ1-4
clone size: NA
V gene: TRBV5-4
CDR3 protein: ASSRRGPGDEKLF

J gene: TRBJ2-7
clone size: NA
V gene: TRBV6-5
CDR3 protein: ASSYSKRVGYEQY

J gene: TRBJ1-1
clone size: NA
V gene: TRBV28
CDR3 protein: ASSEQGDTEAF

J gene: TRBJ1-1
clone size: NA
V gene: TRBV30
CDR3 protein: AWSSGQNTEAF

J gene: TRBJ1-3
clone size: NA
V gene: TRBV9
CDR3 protein: ASSVGTGNTIY

J gene: TRBJ1-2
clone size: NA
V gene: TRBV12-3/TRBV12-4
CDR3 protein: ASSHGTGVGYT

J gene: TRBJ2-7
clone size: NA
V gene: TRBV6-1
CDR3 protein: ASSEAPDSYEQY

J gene: TRBJ2-5
clone size: NA
V gene: TRBV9
CDR3 protein: ASSVAPQGTGSQETQY